These T cell receptor beta chains were read from a single sample in a study of blood T cell repertoires in COVID-19. Libraries were prepared by immunoSEQ multiplex PCR; TCRdb keeps only in-frame clonotypes and omits some of them. The sample consists of around 63,000 clones, 80% of them appearing once. The sample comprised peripheral blood. The receptors shown here come from a man in his fifties or sixties with acute or convalescent COVID-19. CDR3s include the opening cysteine and the closing phenylalanine or tryptophan. A D gene is named only where the DNA matches it firmly. Size is omitted from some rows. Given values are once, few, many or a class for expanded clones.

>NA|NA|TRBV7-9|TRBJ1-3
TGTGCCAGCGCCTTACAGGGTCGAAACACCATATATTTT
CASALQGRNTIYF
>NA|NA|TRBV3-1/TRBV3-2|TRBJ1-2
TGTGCCAGCAGCCTTGGACAAGGGATGTCGTATGGCTACACCTTC
CASSLGQGMSYGYTF
>NA|NA|TRBV3-1/TRBV3-2|TRBJ2-3
TGTGCCAGCAGTCGTTATACGTCGTCGGGAGATACGCAGTATTTT
CASSRYTSSGDTQYF
>NA|NA|TRBV19|TRBJ1-2
TGTGCCAGTAGTCGGGAGCGCGACAGTCCATGGCGTGGCTACACCTTC
CASSRERDSPWRGYTF
>few|TRBD1|TRBV30|TRBJ2-7
TGTGCCTGGAGCCCCGGGACAGCAACCTACGAGCAGTACTTC
CAWSPGTATYEQYF
>NA|NA|TRBV7-3|TRBJ1-2
TGTGCCAGCAGCTTGGAGCCTAACTATGGCTACACCTTC
CASSLEPNYGYTF
>NA|TRBD2|TRBV7-2|TRBJ2-2
TGTGCCAGCAGCTCTCTAGCGGGGGGAGGCGGGGAGCTGTTTTTT
CASSSLAGGGGELFF
>once|NA|TRBV19|TRBJ1-2
TGTGCCAGTAGTACCCCGGGACAAGACTATGGCTACACCTTC
CASSTPGQDYGYTF
>NA|NA|TRBV11-2|TRBJ1-6
TGTGCCAGCAGCCTTCCTGGGGGGGGCTCACCCCTCCACTTT
CASSLPGGGSPLHF
>NA|TRBD2|TRBV5-4|TRBJ2-3
TGTGCCAGCAGCTTCCCTAGCGGGGGTGCAGATACGCAGTATTTT
CASSFPSGGADTQYF
>NA|TRBD1|TRBV4-1|TRBJ1-5
TGCGCCAGCAGCCAAGAAGGGACAGGTATACGTCAGCCCCAGCATTTT
CASSQEGTGIRQPQHF
>NA|NA|TRBV30|TRBJ2-1
TGTGCCTGGAACGCGGGACTTCTAAACAATGAGCAGTTCTTC
CAWNAGLLNNEQFF
>NA|TRBD1|TRBV12-5|TRBJ2-2
TGTGCTAGTGGCTACTCGGGACAGGTATCCGGGGAGCTGTTTTTT
CASGYSGQVSGELFF
>NA|TRBD2|TRBV5-1|TRBJ2-1
TGCGCCAGCAGTCGAGGGACTAGCGGGCCCAATGAGCAGTTCTTC
CASSRGTSGPNEQFF
>NA|TRBD1|TRBV5-1|TRBJ1-5
TGCGCCAGCAGCTTGGGACCGGGACAGGGGGCTCGTCAGCCCCAGCATTTT
CASSLGPGQGARQPQHF
>NA|TRBD2|TRBV3-1/TRBV3-2|TRBJ2-3
TGTGCCAGCAGCCAAGATACCCCGGGACTAAATACGCAGTATTTT
CASSQDTPGLNTQYF
>NA|TRBD2|TRBV3-1/TRBV3-2|TRBJ2-3
TGTGCCAGCAGTAATCCTAGCGGGGTTACAGATACGCAGTATTTT
CASSNPSGVTDTQYF
>NA|NA|TRBV9|TRBJ1-6
TGTGCCAGCAGCGAACAGGGTCCAACGAGATCCTATAATTCACCCCTCCACTTT
CASSEQGPTRSYNSPLHF
>NA|TRBD1|TRBV7-6|TRBJ1-5
TGTGCCAGCAGCTTAACGCCAGGGGGCCCCGATAGCAATCAGCCCCAGCATTTT
CASSLTPGGPDSNQPQHF
>NA|TRBD2|TRBV3-1/TRBV3-2|TRBJ2-3
TGTGCCAGCAGCCCCACAGGGACTAGCGGCACAGATACGCAGTATTTT
CASSPTGTSGTDTQYF
>once|NA|TRBV30|TRBJ1-2
TGTGCCTGGGAGGTAGGGACTCATGGCTACACCTTC
CAWEVGTHGYTF
>NA|NA|TRBV7-3|TRBJ2-5
TGTGCCAGCAGCTCCGGGGGGCGAGGGACCCAGTACTTC
CASSSGGRGTQYF
>NA|TRBD2|TRBV19|TRBJ2-3
TGTGCCAGTAGCTCTGCTAGCGGGGGCCTCAGCACAGATACGCAGTATTTT
CASSSASGGLSTDTQYF
>NA|TRBD2|TRBV29-1|TRBJ2-5
TGCAGCGTCAAGCGGGGGGCCCAAGAGACCCAGTACTTC
CSVKRGAQETQYF
>NA|NA|TRBV30|TRBJ2-5
TGTGCCTGGAGTCTGTTTGGGGGGGAGACCCAGTACTTC
CAWSLFGGETQYF
>few|NA|TRBV5-1|TRBJ2-3
TGCGCCAGCAGCCCCGACTGGTTCAAGTACACAGATACGCAGTATTTT
CASSPDWFKYTDTQYF
>NA|TRBD1|TRBV9|TRBJ2-2
TGTGCCAGCAGCCTTTCTGGACAGGGCGACACCGGGGAGCTGTTTTTT
CASSLSGQGDTGELFF
>NA|NA|TRBV6-6|TRBJ1-1
TGTGCCAGCAGATTCGGTGGGGCCTATGGCACTGAAGCTTTCTTT
CASRFGGAYGTEAFF
>NA|NA|TRBV5-1|TRBJ2-7
TGCGCCAGCAGCTTGGTAGAATACGAGCAGTACTTC
CASSLVEYEQYF
>NA|TRBD2|TRBV29-1|TRBJ2-5
TGCAGCGCCGGACTAGCGGGGTCGCAAGAGACCCAGTACTTC
CSAGLAGSQETQYF
>NA|NA|TRBV5-4|TRBJ1-2
TGTGCCAGCAGCTTGGAGGCGGGGGATGGGGACTATGGCTACACCTTC
CASSLEAGDGDYGYTF
>once|NA|TRBV2|TRBJ1-3
TGTGCCAGCAGGCCGGACACTGGAAACACCATATATTTT
CASRPDTGNTIYF
>NA|NA|TRBV19|TRBJ2-3
TGTGCCAGTAGTGCCGGACTTCCCTTGGATACGCAGTATTTT
CASSAGLPLDTQYF
>NA|TRBD2|TRBV27|TRBJ2-7
TGTGCCAGCAAACGACGATCCGGGACTAGCGGTTACGAGCAGTACTTC
CASKRRSGTSGYEQYF
>NA|TRBD1|TRBV27|TRBJ1-1
TGTGCCAGCAGTTTATTCGGGACAGGGGGCCCCATGGCTTTCTTT
CASSLFGTGGPMAFF
>NA|TRBD1|TRBV24-1|TRBJ2-5
TGTGCCACCAGTGATCCCACAGGGGATCAAGAGACCCAGTACTTC
CATSDPTGDQETQYF
>NA|TRBD1|TRBV5-1|TRBJ2-7
TGCGCCAGCAGCTTTGGACAGGTCGACCACGAGCAGTACTTC
CASSFGQVDHEQYF
>NA|NA|TRBV6-6|TRBJ2-4
TGTGCCAGCAGTCAGGGGAGGGGGGAGAGAGCCAAAAACATTCAGTACTTC
CASSQGRGERAKNIQYF
>NA|NA|TRBV29-1|TRBJ1-2
TGCAGCGCCGGTACAGGGCTGAACTATGGCTACACCTTC
CSAGTGLNYGYTF
>NA|TRBD2|TRBV5-1|TRBJ2-1
TGCGCCAGCAGCCACTTGACTAGCGGGGGGCCCTACAATGAGCAGTTCTTC
CASSHLTSGGPYNEQFF
>NA|NA|TRBV5-7|TRBJ2-4
TGTGCCAGCAGCTTGTTTTCTAGAAACATTCAGTACTTC
CASSLFSRNIQYF
>NA|NA|TRBV6-1|TRBJ2-1
TGTGCCAGCAGTGAAAGACTCCCCGACGATGAGCAGTTCTTC
CASSERLPDDEQFF
>NA|TRBD1|TRBV6-5|TRBJ2-7
TGTGCCAGCAGCATTTCACAGGGGGCCTACGAGCAGTACTTC
CASSISQGAYEQYF
>few|NA|TRBV19|TRBJ1-5
TGTGCCAGTAGTATAACAGGGAATCAGCCCCAGCATTTT
CASSITGNQPQHF
>NA|TRBD1|TRBV6-6|TRBJ2-2
TGTGCCAGCAGTGCCCGGACAGGGGTCAACACCGGGGAGCTGTTTTTT
CASSARTGVNTGELFF
>NA|TRBD2|TRBV9|TRBJ2-2
TGTGCCAGCAGCGTGGGGACTAGCGGGGGAAGCTGGGAGCTGTTTTTT
CASSVGTSGGSWELFF
>NA|NA|TRBV12-3/TRBV12-4|TRBJ2-1
TGTGCCAGCAGTTTTGGGACAGAGCAGTTCTTC
CASSFGTEQFF
>few|TRBD1|TRBV5-4|TRBJ1-2
TGTGCCAGCAGCAGACAGGGGGAGGGCTATGGCTACACCTTC
CASSRQGEGYGYTF
>NA|TRBD2|TRBV29-1|TRBJ2-3
TGCAGCGTTGGGACTAGCTTAAACACAGATACGCAGTATTTT
CSVGTSLNTDTQYF
>NA|NA|TRBV6-5|TRBJ2-7
TGTGCCAGCAGTTACGCGGCTGCCTACGAGCAGTACTTC
CASSYAAAYEQYF
>once|TRBD2|TRBV6-5|TRBJ2-3
TGTGCCAGCAGTTACACCGGGACTAGGGGGGATACGCAGTATTTT
CASSYTGTRGDTQYF
>many|NA|TRBV19|TRBJ1-2
TGTGCCAGTAGTGGGCTGGACTATGGCTACACCTTC
CASSGLDYGYTF
>NA|NA|TRBV27|TRBJ1-2
TGTGCCAGCAGTTTTGCGGGGAAGGGGTTCTATGGCTACACCTTC
CASSFAGKGFYGYTF